These 10 T cell receptor beta chains came from one sample sequenced in a study of T-cell memory formation after mild COVID-19. One entry per CDR3 protein results from TCRdb running MiXCR on the 5' RACE reads. The sample holds about 250,000 distinct CDR3 sequences, about 20% seen once. Sequences were obtained from PBMCs or a T cell subset sorted from them (not recorded which). All receptors come from a man younger than 30 who had mild COVID-19 (a few samples of this study predate the infection). Cell type and time point are not known.

The rearrangement joins TRBV6-2 or TRBV6-3 to TRBJ1-1, with D uncertain. Germline V CDR1 and CDR2: MNHEY, SVGEGT. The CDR3 totals 11 residues. The V gene lost 8 bases and the J gene lost 5 bases, with 9 bases spanning the gap. CDR3 in amino acids: CASGWVTEAFF. As DNA, the CDR3 is TGTGCCAGCGGGTGGGTTACTGAAGCTTTCTTT.

At least ten counts were recorded for this clonotype. The V call is TRBV7-9, the J call TRBJ2-2; D is perhaps TRBD2 (6 bases). The germline V gene has CDR1 SEHNR and CDR2 FQNEAQ (reference sequence). The CDR3 has 16 amino acids. The V end lost 4 bases, the J end lost 1 base, and 13 bases lay between the germline ends. CDR3 sequence (DNA): TGTGCCAGCAGCTCCAAGCGGGCCCGGAACACCGGGGAGCTGTTTTTT. The encoded protein is CASSSKRARNTGELFF.

This clonotype was seen many times. The V and J genes are TRBV5-1 and TRBJ2-1; D not resolved. Germline V CDR1 and CDR2: SGHRS, YFSETQ. The V end was cut by 0 bases, the J end by 6 bases, with 7 bases between. This CDR3 region has 13 residues. The CDR3 region has the DNA TGCGCCAGCAGCTTGGCCCTGATCAATGAGCAGTTCTTC. This codes for CASSLALINEQFF.

The V and J genes are TRBV7-9 and TRBJ1-3, with a tentative D call TRBD1 (6 bases). Germline-derived CDR1 and CDR2 are SEHNR and FQNEAQ (reference sequence). V was shortened by 5 bases and J by 4 bases, with 15 bases between the two germline ends. The CDR3 consists of 15 residues. The CDR3: CASSATTGRGNTIYF. The CDR3 bases are TGTGCCAGCAGCGCAACTACAGGGCGCGGAAACACCATATATTTT.

The J gene is TRBJ2-7, the V gene TRBV12-3 or TRBV12-4, with TRBD1 matching over 9 bases. Trimming took 5 bases from V and 6 from J; bases not matched to a gene: 5. The CDR3 runs 13 residues. This CDR3 is CASSRGQGIEQYV. The CDR3 region has the DNA TGTGCCAGCAGTCGGGGACAGGGCATCGAGCAGTACGTC.

This clonotype was detected only a few times. V usage is TRBV28 and J usage is TRBJ1-1; D perhaps matches TRBD1 (6 bases). Germline V gives CDR1 MDHEN, CDR2 SYDVKM. The CDR3 runs to 11 residues. V was trimmed by 6 bases and J by 7 bases, leaving 9 bases between them. In DNA form, the CDR3 reads TGTGCCAGCAGGACAGGTATTGAAGCTTTCTTT. This codes for CASRTGIEAFF.

The sample holds a few counts of this clonotype. The chain joins TRBV18 to TRBJ2-5; D may correspond to TRBD1 or TRBD2 (5 bases each). This CDR3 is built from 13 residues. The germline V and J ends were trimmed by 3 bases and 2 bases, with 7 bases remaining between them. Germline V gene data show CDR1 as KGHSH and CDR2 as LQKENI. CDR3 region: CASSPGVQETQYF. DNA for the CDR3: TGTGCCAGCTCACCGGGGGTTCAAGAGACCCAGTACTTC.

This chain links TRBV10-2 with TRBJ2-7, with D maybe TRBD1 (5 bases). Germline V lookup: CDR1 WSHSY, CDR2 SAAADI. The CDR3 runs 14 residues. V dropped 3 bases and J dropped 10 bases, with 19 bases sitting between them. CDR3 in DNA: TGCGCCAGCAGTGATCAAGGTGCCTCAGGGAAACAGTACTTC. Amino acids: CASSDQGASGKQYF.

This clonotype showed up many times. V gene TRBV11-2 combines with J gene TRBJ2-1; unclear D gene. The germline V gene has CDR1 SGHAT and CDR2 FQNNGV. Trimming left V 3 bases short and J 5 bases short, with 17 bases between. The CDR3 runs to 16 residues. The CDR3 DNA is TGTGCCAGCAGCTTTGTGCGGTCTTCAAAGCACAATGAGCAGTTCTTC. Translated, it gives CASSFVRSSKHNEQFF.

The rearrangement uses TRBV4-1 and TRBJ1-2; TRBD1 is a possible D gene (5 bases). V gave up 2 bases and J gave up 8 bases, with 21 bases separating them. Germline assignment: CDR1 MGHRA and CDR2 YSYEKL. The CDR3 spans 16 residues. CDR3 residues: CASSQSGPTVSGGYTF. The CDR3 DNA reads as TGCGCCAGCAGCCAATCAGGGCCGACAGTAAGTGGCGGCTACACCTTC.